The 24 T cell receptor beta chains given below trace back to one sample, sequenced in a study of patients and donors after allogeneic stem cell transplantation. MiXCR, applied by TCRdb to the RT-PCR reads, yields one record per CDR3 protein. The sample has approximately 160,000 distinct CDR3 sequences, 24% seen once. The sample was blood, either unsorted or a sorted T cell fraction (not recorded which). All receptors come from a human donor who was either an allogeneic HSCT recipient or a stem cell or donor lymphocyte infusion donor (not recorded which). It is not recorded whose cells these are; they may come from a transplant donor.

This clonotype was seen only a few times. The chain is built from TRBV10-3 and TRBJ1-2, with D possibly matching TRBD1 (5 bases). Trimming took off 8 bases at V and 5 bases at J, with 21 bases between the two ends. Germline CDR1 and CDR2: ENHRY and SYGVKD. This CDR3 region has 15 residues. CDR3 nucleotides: TGTGCCATCTCCAGACCCGGAACAGAGGGGTATGGCTACACCTTC. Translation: CAISRPGTEGYGYTF.

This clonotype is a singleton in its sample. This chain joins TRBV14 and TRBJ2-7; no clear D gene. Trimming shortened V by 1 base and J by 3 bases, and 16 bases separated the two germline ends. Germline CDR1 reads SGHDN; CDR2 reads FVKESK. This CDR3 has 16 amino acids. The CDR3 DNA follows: TGTGCCAGCAGCCAAGCCACAGATATAGATTACTACGAGCAGTACTTC. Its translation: CASSQATDIDYYEQYF.

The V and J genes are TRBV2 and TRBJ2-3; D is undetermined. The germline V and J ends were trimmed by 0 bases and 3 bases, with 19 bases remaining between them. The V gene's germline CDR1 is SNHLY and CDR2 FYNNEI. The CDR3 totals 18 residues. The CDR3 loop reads CASSEALNTALGTDTQYF. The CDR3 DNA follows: TGTGCCAGCAGTGAAGCGCTGAACACTGCCTTGGGGACAGATACGCAGTATTTT.

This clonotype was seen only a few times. DNA of the CDR3: TGTGCCAGCAGCCCAGGAAGGAGAGTCCTCAGCGAGCAGTACTTC. Encoded protein: CASSPGRRVLSEQYF. The chain employs TRBV7-6 and TRBJ2-7; unclear D gene. The CDR3 runs to 15 residues. Germline V CDR1 and CDR2: SGHVS, FNYEAQ. V gave up 5 bases and J gave up 6 bases, with 20 bases separating them.

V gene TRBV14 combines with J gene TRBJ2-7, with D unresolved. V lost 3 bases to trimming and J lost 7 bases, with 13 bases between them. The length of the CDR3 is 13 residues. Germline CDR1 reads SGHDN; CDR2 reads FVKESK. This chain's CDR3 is CASSHETWQEQYF. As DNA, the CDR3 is TGTGCCAGCAGCCATGAGACTTGGCAAGAGCAGTACTTC.

In DNA form, the CDR3 reads TGTGCCACCAGTGGTAACGCGGGGCCGAGCTCCTACAATGAGCAGTTCTTC. This sequence encodes CATSGNAGPSSYNEQFF. J is TRBJ2-1 and V is TRBV24-1; D might be TRBD2 (6 bases). Germline V gene lookup returns CDR1 KGHDR and CDR2 SFDVKD. Deletions cut 5 bases from V and 0 bases from J, with 16 bases between. The CDR3 has 17 amino acids.

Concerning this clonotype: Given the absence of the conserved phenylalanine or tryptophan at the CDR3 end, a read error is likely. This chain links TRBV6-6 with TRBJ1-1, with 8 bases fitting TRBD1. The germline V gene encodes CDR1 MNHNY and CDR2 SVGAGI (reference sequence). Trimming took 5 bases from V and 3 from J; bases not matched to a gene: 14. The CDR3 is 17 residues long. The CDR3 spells CASSSRQGASEDTEAFL. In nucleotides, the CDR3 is TGTGCCAGCAGTAGTCGGCAGGGGGCTTCGGAGGACACTGAAGCTTTCTTG.

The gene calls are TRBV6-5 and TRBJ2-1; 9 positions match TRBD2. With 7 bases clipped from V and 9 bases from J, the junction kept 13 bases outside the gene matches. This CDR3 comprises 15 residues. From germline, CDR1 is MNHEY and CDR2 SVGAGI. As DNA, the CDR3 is TGTGCCAGCACCGTCAGCGGGAGGAATCGGCGTGAGCAGTTCTTC. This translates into CASTVSGRNRREQFF.

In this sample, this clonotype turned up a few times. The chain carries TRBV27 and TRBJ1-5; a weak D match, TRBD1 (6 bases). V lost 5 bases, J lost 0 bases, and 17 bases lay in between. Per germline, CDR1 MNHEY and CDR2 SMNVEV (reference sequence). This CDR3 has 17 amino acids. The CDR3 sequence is CASSPQRTEYSNQPQHF. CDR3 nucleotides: TGTGCCAGCAGTCCCCAAAGGACAGAATATAGCAATCAGCCCCAGCATTTT.

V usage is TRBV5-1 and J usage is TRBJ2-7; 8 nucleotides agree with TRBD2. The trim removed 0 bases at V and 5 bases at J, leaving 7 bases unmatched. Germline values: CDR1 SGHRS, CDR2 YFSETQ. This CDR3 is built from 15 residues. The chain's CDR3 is CASSLESPGGDEQYF. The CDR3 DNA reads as TGCGCCAGCAGCTTGGAGAGCCCCGGGGGGGACGAGCAGTACTTC.

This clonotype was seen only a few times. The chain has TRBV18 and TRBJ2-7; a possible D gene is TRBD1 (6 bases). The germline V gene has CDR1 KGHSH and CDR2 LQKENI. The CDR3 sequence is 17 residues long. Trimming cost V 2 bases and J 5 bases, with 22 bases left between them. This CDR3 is CASSPATRILRGNEQYF. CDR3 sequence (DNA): TGTGCCAGCTCACCAGCGACTCGAATCCTCAGGGGCAACGAGCAGTACTTC.

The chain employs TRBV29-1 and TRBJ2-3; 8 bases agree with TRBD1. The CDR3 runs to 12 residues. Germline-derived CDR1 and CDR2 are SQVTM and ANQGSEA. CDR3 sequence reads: CGGGQGQDTQYF. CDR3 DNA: TGCGGGGGCGGACAGGGACAAGATACGCAGTATTTT.

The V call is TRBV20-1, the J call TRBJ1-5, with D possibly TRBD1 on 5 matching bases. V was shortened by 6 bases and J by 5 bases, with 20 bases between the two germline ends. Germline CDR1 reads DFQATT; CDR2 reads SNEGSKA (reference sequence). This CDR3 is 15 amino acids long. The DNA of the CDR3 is TGCAGTGCAGCTCGAGGAGGGGAGTTGTATCAGCCCCAGCATTTT. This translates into CSAARGGELYQPQHF.

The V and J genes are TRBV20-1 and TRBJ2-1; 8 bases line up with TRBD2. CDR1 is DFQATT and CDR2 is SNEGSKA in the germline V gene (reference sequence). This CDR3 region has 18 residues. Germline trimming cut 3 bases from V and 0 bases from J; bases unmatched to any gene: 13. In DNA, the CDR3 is TGCAGTGCTAGGGAAAGTAATAGCGGGATGAGCTCCTACAATGAGCAGTTCTTC. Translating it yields CSARESNSGMSSYNEQFF.

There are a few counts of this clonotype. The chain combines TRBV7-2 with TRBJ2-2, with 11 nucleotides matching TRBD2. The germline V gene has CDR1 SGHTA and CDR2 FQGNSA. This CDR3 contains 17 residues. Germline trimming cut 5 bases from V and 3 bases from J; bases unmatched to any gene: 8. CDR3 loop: CASSPGGTSGYTGELFF. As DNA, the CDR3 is TGTGCCAGCAGCCCAGGGGGGACTAGCGGCTACACCGGGGAGCTGTTTTTT. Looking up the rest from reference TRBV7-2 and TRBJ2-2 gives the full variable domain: GAGVSQSPSNKVTEKGKDVELRCDPISGHTALYWYRQSLGQGLEFLIYFQGNSAPDKSGLPSDRFSAERTGGSVSTLTIQRTQQEDSAVYLCASSPGGTSGYTGELFFGEGSRLTVL.

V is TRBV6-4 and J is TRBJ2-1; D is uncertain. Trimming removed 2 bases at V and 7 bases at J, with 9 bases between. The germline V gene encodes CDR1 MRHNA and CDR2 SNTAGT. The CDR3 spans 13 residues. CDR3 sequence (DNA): TGTGCCAGCAGTGACCCAAAGCGAAATGAGCAGTTCTTC. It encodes CASSDPKRNEQFF.

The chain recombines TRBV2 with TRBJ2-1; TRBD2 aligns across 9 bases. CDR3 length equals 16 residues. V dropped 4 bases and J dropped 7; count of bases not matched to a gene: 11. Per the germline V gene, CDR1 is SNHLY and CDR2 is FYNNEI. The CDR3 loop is CASSVPFAGGLNEQFF. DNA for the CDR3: TGTGCCAGCAGTGTACCCTTTGCGGGGGGGCTGAATGAGCAGTTCTTC.

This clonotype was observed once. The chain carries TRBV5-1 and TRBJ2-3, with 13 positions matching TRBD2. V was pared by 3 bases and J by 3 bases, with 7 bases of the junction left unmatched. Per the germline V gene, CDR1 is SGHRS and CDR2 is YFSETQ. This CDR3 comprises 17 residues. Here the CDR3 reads CASSSPVTSGGTDTQYF. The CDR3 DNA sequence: TGCGCCAGCAGCTCTCCCGTGACTAGCGGGGGGACAGATACGCAGTATTTT. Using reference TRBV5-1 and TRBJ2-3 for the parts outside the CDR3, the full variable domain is KAGVTQTPRYLIKTRGQQVTLSCSPISGHRSVSWYQQTPGQGLQFLFEYFSETQRNKGNFPGRFSGRQFSNSRSEMNVSTLELGDSALYLCASSSPVTSGGTDTQYFGPGTRLTVL.

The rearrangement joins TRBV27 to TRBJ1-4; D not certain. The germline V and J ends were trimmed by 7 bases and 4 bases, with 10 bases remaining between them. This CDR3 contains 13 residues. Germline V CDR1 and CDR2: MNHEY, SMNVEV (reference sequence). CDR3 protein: CASMGLGNEKLFF. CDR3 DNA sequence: TGTGCCAGCATGGGTCTCGGTAATGAAAAACTGTTTTTT. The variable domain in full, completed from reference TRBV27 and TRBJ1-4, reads EAQVTQNPRYLITVTGKKLTVTCSQNMNHEYMSWYRQDPGLGLRQIYYSMNVEVTDKGDVPEGYKVSRKEKRNFPLILESPSPNQTSLYFCASMGLGNEKLFFGSGTQLSVL.

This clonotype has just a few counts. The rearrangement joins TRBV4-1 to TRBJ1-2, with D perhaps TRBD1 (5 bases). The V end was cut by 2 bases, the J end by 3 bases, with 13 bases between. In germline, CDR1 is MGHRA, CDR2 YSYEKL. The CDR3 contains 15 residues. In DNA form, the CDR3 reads TGCGCCAGCAGCCAACAACCAGAGACAGACTATGGCTACACCTTC. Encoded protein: CASSQQPETDYGYTF.

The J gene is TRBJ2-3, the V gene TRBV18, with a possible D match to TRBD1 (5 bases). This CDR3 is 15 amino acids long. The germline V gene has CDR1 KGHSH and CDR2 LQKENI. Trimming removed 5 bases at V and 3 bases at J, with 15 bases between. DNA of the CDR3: TGTGCCAGCTCAAAGACAGCGTTGTGGACAGATACGCAGTATTTT. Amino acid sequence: CASSKTALWTDTQYF.

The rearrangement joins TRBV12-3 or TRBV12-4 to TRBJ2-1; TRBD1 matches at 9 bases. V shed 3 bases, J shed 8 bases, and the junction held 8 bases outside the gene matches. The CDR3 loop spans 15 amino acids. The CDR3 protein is CASSFAGQGFDEQFF. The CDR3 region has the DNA TGTGCCAGCAGTTTTGCGGGACAGGGTTTTGATGAGCAGTTCTTC.

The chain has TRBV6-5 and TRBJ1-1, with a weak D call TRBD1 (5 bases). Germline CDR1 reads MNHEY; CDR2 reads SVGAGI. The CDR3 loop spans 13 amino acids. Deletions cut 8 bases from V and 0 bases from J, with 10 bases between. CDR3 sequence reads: CASLPGLNTEAFF. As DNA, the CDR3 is TGTGCCAGCCTCCCGGGGCTGAACACTGAAGCTTTCTTT.

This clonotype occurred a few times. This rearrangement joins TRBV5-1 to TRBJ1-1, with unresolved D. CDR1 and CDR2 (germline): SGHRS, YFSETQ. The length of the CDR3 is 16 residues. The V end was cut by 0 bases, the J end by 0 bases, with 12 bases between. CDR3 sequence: CASSLAEGRLNTEAFF. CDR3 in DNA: TGCGCCAGCAGCTTGGCTGAGGGCAGGTTGAACACTGAAGCTTTCTTT.